This entry is about one T cell receptor beta chain. Its target is unknown. CDR3 length: 16 amino acids. V dropped 4 bases and J dropped 2; count of bases not matched to a gene: 9. CDR1 and CDR2 (germline): SGHTA, FQGNSA. Libraries were prepared by immunoSEQ multiplex PCR; TCRdb keeps only in-frame clonotypes and omits some of them. The repertoire holds about 7,600 clones, 60% to 80% seen once, with 12% in the top ten. DNA was extracted from unsorted cell suspensions stored frozen. This specimen belongs to a study of immune cell composition in non-small cell lung cancer. Study-wide results and limits: Adenocarcinomas with higher top tumour-associated clone frequency had more reactive TILs. Clones >0.5% enriched in tumour were rarer in adenocarcinoma (approximately 33%) than squamous (about 80%). Squamous lung tumours showed higher top 10 clone scores and clonality than adenocarcinomas.

The chain recombines TRBV7-2 with TRBJ2-7; 9 positions agree with TRBD2. The receptor comes from a human donor with non-small cell lung cancer. Sequencing input: lung tumor tissue. CDR3 nucleotide sequence: TGTGCCAGCAGCTCGAATCTAGCGGGAAATCCCTACGAGCAGTACTTC. Its protein product is CASSSNLAGNPYEQYF.